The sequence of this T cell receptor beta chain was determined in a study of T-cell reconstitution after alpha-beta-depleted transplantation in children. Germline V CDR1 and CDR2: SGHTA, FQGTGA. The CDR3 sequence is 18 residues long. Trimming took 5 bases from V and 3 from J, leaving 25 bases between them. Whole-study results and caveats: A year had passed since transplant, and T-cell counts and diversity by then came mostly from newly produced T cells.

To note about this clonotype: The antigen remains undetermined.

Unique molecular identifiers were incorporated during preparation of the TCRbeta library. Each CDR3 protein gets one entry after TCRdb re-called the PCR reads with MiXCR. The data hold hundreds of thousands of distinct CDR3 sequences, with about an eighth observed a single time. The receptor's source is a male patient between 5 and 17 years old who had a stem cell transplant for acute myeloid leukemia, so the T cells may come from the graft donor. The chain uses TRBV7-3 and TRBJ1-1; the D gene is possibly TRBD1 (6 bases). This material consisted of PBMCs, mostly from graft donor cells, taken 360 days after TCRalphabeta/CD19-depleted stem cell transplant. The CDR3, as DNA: TGTGCCAGCAGCCCCCTCACCCGGGGGGCGGAACCGCACACTGAAGCTTTCTTT. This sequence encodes CASSPLTRGAEPHTEAFF.